This TCR beta chain stems from a study of patients and donors after allogeneic stem cell transplantation. TCRdb analysed the RT-PCR reads with MiXCR anew, one entry per CDR3 protein. The sample carries 65,000 to 80,000 distinct CDR3 sequences, 26% recorded once. Trimming cost V 5 bases and J 10 bases, with 9 bases left between them. The CDR3 runs 11 residues. The TCR originated in a human donor who was either an allogeneic HSCT recipient or a stem cell or donor lymphocyte infusion donor (not recorded which). It is not recorded whose cells these are; they may come from a transplant donor. The chain couples TRBV12-3 or TRBV12-4 to TRBJ2-1; D is unresolved. Sequences were obtained from blood, either unsorted or a sorted T cell fraction (not recorded which). CDR3 in DNA: TGTGCCAGCAGTCCACTCATAGAGCAGTTCTTC. Its translation: CASSPLIEQFF.